This T cell receptor beta chain was sequenced during a study of blood T cell repertoires in COVID-19 (dated by TCRdb to about 2020). About the study as a whole: Samples covering the acute and convalescent phases of COVID-19 were provided by collaborators in the United States, Italy and Spain. The prospective study material was composed of cDNA or gDNA derived from T cells, B-cell-depleted T cells, or PBMCs. Subjects who had been exposed to COVID-19, were actively infected with it, or had recovered from it provided the deeply sampled blood TCRbeta repertoires that made up the dataset. The repertoires were released in a freely available public database meant as a resource for research on the immune response to SARS-CoV-2. Samples came from the ongoing ImmuneRACE study (first 160 participants) plus 1,254 subjects from 6 global collaborators. Nearly every sample came with metadata listing a de-identified subject ID, COVID-19 status, age in years and sex. Where available, HLA class I and class II types were obtained from metadata supplied by the sample provider rather than from assay-based typing. What the work shows at the level of the full study, not this receptor alone: The quantity of clinical and demographic metadata differed by source and by participant and was supplied without curation.

TCRbeta CDR3 regions were amplified from genomic DNA using the immunoSEQ Assay, a bias-controlled multiplex PCR. In the paper's pipeline: Within the assay, amplification of reference gene primers was used to estimate how many nucleated cells each sample contained. To quantify the absolute abundance of each unique TCRbeta CDR3 rearrangement, sequence reads were collapsed and filtered. For each sample, productive Simpson clonality was calculated by taking the square root of Simpson's diversity index across productive rearrangements. In its TCRdb copy, this immuneACCESS table keeps in-frame sequences only and misses some clones. Where compared with another copy, unresolved V genes explain less than half of these, and the others have no known cause. The V and J calls and clone size were taken over from that table, and D and trimming were inferred from the DNA. This sample holds approximately 150,000 clones; more than 75% were observed only once. 11% of the sample is in the top ten clones.

About this clone: No antigen is known for it. No base qualities exist here, and no much larger clone lies one base off it.

Participants in the prospective study were enrolled through a virtual design, were aged roughly 18 to 90 years, and lived in approximately 25 United States geographic areas. In the prospective study, participants were assigned to cohorts based on the clinical history participants reported in a screening survey and a study questionnaire. For ImmuneRACE Cohort 3, a participant was defined as recovered based on two consecutive negative NP/OP PCR tests, clearance by a healthcare professional, or resolution of symptoms. Each participant in the prospective study had whole blood, serum and a nasopharyngeal or oropharyngeal swab collected by mobile phlebotomists. Participants in the prospective study had the option to provide additional blood draws and questionnaires over an approximately 2-month period. Before DNA extraction, prospective study blood samples were shipped either frozen or at room temperature.

Sequences SGHNT (CDR1) and YYREEE (CDR2) are obtained from the germline V gene (reference sequence). Ends trimmed: V by 0 bases, J by 4 bases; bases unmatched to a gene: 4. Spanning cysteine to phenylalanine, the CDR3 consists of 16 amino acids. Only the CDR3 region is kept as DNA, spanning 48 bases read in frame from base 1. The chain is made from TRBV5-4 and TRBJ2-7; 13 bases in the middle match TRBD2. The sequence came from a man aged 55 to 70 who had recovered from COVID-19. Sequencing used PBMCs or T cells enriched from blood (not recorded which). The CDR3 reads CASSLAPTSGGYEQYF. The sequence in DNA is TGTGCCAGCAGCTTGGCCCCGACTAGCGGGGGGTACGAGCAGTACTTC. Here the CDR3 is joined to the reference TRBV5-4 and TRBJ2-7 genes, and the full variable domain is: ETGVTQSPTHLIKTRGQQVTLRCSSQSGHNTVSWYQQALGQGPQFIFQYYREEENGRGNFPPRFSGLQFPNYSSELNVNALELDDSALYLCASSLAPTSGGYEQYFGPGTRLTVT.